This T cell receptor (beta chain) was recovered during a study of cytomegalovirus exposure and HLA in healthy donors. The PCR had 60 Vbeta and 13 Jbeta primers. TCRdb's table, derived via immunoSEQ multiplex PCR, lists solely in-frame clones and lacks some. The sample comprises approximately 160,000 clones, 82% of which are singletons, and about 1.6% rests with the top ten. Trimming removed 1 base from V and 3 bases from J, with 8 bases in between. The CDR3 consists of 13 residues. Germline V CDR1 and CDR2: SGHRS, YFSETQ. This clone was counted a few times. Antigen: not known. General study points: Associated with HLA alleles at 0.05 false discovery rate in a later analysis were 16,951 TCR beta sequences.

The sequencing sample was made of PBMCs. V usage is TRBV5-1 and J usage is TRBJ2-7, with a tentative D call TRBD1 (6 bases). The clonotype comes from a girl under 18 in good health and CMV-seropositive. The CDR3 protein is CASSLLQGYEQYF. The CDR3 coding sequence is TGCGCCAGCAGCTTGTTACAGGGCTACGAGCAGTACTTC.